This T cell receptor (beta chain) was recovered during a study of monozygotic twins with inflammatory bowel disease. TCRdb reanalyzed the 5' RACE reads and collapses them to one entry per CDR3 protein, without DNA. The sample table includes 200,000 to 250,000 distinct CDR3 sequences. Material for sequencing was blood. The TCR was taken from a human donor with ulcerative colitis or Crohn's disease, or a healthy co-twin of an affected twin (not recorded which).

This chain's CDR3 is CASSMESWGGNTIYF. This sequence joins TRBV19 and TRBJ1-3. Germline V gene data show CDR1 as LNHDA and CDR2 as SQIVND (reference sequence). The CDR3 has 15 amino acids. Full variable domain (remainder filled in from reference TRBV19 and TRBJ1-3): DGGITQSPKYLFRKEGQNVTLSCEQNLNHDAMYWYRQDPGQGLRLIYYSQIVNDFQKGDIAEGYSVSREKKESFPLTVTSAQKNPTAFYLCASSMESWGGNTIYFGEGSWLTVV.